This T cell receptor (beta chain) was recorded in a study of STAT5B mutations in CD4+ large granular lymphocyte leukemia. Clones were sequenced by immunoSEQ multiplex PCR, and TCRdb holds only the in-frame ones, with some missing. Of 20,000 to 25,000 clones listed, about 79% are singletons. CDR3 length: 13 residues. Germline CDR1 and CDR2: LNHDA and SQIVND (reference sequence). Trimming shortened V by 7 bases and J by 1 base, and 8 bases separated the two germline ends. The sequenced sample was CD4+ T cells from blood buffy coats. The receptor was isolated from a human donor in good health. The chain uses TRBV19 and TRBJ1-5, with D unresolved. The DNA of the CDR3 is TGTGCCAGTAACGAAGACAGCAATCAGCCCCAGCATTTT. Protein: CASNEDSNQPQHF. Supplemented by reference TRBV19 and TRBJ1-5, the full variable domain reads DGGITQSPKYLFRKEGQNVTLSCEQNLNHDAMYWYRQDPGQGLRLIYYSQIVNDFQKGDIAEGYSVSREKKESFPLTVTSAQKNPTAFYLCASNEDSNQPQHFGDGTRLSIL.